This T cell receptor beta chain emerged from a study of blood T cells in healthy people across ages (dated by TCRdb to between 2014 and 2016). Study-wide context: In model experiments, roughly one uniquely barcoded TCR beta cDNA molecule per two T cells was captured by template switching. Four age groups were formed from the donors: young (average 16 years), middle-aged (roughly 38), aged (62) and long-lived (82). For two donors (one aged 18 to 29 and one aged 80 or older), the study analyzed two additional independent replicas of 1 million unique cDNA reads from the same blood draw. The study measured age-related changes in TCR beta repertoire diversity using deep sequencing normalized with unique cDNA molecular identifiers. To avoid experimental bias, donors of different ages were randomly spread across the sequencing lanes.

The research as a whole found: A strong correlation was found between observed TCR beta diversity and the percentage of naive T cells measured by flow cytometry. As age increased, observed TCR beta diversity per million T cells dropped in a roughly linear way, and a significant reduction was already evident by age about 40. Since profiling was done on bulk unsorted PBMCs, naive and antigen-experienced compartments could not be conclusively compared. The CMV infection status of donors was not known, potentially confounding age-related changes in expanded clonotypes. Estimates of total diversity from one million sequenced T cells were regarded as lower bounds and underestimates. Compared with the aged group, more naive CD4+ T cells, fewer expanded clones and increased TCR diversity were shown by the long-lived group, suggesting age selection.

Counted from cysteine to phenylalanine, this CDR3 has 15 amino acids. Just CDR3 DNA is preserved here, 45 bases in frame from base 1. V is shortened by 6 bases, J by 11 bases, and the region joining them spans 26 bases. Taken from the germline V gene, the CDR1 and CDR2 loops are SGHRS and YFSETQ. Note on this clonotype: Its cognate antigen has yet to be identified. No per-base quality is available; no much larger clone lies one base away.

The library came from 5' RACE. Sequencing instrument: Illumina HiSeq 2500. The second PCR ran for roughly 7 to 11 cycles and used a J-beta primer mix along with a sample-barcoded 5' primer. A unique molecular identifier was introduced onto each TCR beta cDNA molecule by a template-switch 5' adaptor carrying 12 random nucleotides. Each sample yielded at least 2.5 million CDR3-containing paired-end reads. First-strand cDNA was synthesized from all RNA with the Mint cDNA synthesis kit, primed by a TRBC-specific oligonucleotide. All cDNA was treated with uracil-DNA glycosylase and then went through a first 18-cycle PCR with the universal primers M1SS and BC2_uni_R. Turning to the authors' computational methods: Each sample was normalized by randomly selecting 1 million high-quality reads, each carrying a distinct molecular identifier. Reads sharing molecular identifiers were discarded rather than binned into consensus sequences. MiTCR, set to a Q25 quality threshold and the strictest error-elimination algorithm, was used for CDR3 identification, clonotype clustering and error correction. A nonparametric unseen species model with Euler transformation was used to estimate lower-bound total TCR beta diversity. TCRdb's own reprocessing of the public reads used fastp at Q25 and MiXCR and kept productive beta chains. Each CDR3 protein gets just one entry, which takes the most common genes and DNA from the rows behind it. These V and J calls are TCRdb output, not the study's own analysis. This sample is represented by 650,000 to 1,000,000 distinct CDR3 sequences; around 34% of them were singletons. 10% to 15% of the sample belongs to the ten largest clones.

Systemically healthy Caucasian individuals from Russia, some 38 in total and aged about 6 to 95 years, were included as donors. Each donor gave around 9 milliliters of peripheral blood, collected into EDTA-treated Vacutainer tubes. Ficoll-Paque density-gradient centrifugation was used to isolate PBMCs, with at least 6.5 million per sample. Total RNA was extracted from PBMCs with Trizol reagent, with at least 5 micrograms obtained per sample. For every donor, flow cytometry on a PBMC aliquot measured the percentage of naive CD45RAhigh/CD27high T cells. This TCR was recovered from a man aged 18 to 35 in good health. The V gene is TRBV5-1 and the J gene is TRBJ2-5; the D gene is unclear. Sequencing was carried out using blood. The nucleotide sequence reads as follows: TGCGCCAGCACGATAGATGGTGAGGCGGCTGGTCGTCAGTACTTC. It is translated as CASTIDGEAAGRQYF.